This T cell receptor (beta chain) was retrieved from a study of T-cell reconstitution after alpha-beta-depleted transplantation in children. This clonotype was observed a single time. Preparing the TCRbeta library involved the use of unique molecular identifiers. TCRdb analysed the PCR reads with MiXCR anew, one entry per CDR3 protein. The repertoire has over 400,000 distinct CDR3 sequences, roughly two fifths of them found once; the top ten carry under 35%. CDR3 length equals 13 residues. V lost 4 bases and J lost 4, with 11 bases in between. The germline gives CDR1 SGHRS, CDR2 YFSETQ. The sequenced sample was PBMCs, obtained before TCRalphabeta/CD19-depleted stem cell transplant. The clonotype originates from a girl aged 2 to 9 with aplastic anemia, due to receive a stem cell transplant. This rearrangement joins TRBV5-1 to TRBJ1-1; no clear D. The CDR3 coding sequence is TGCGCCAGCAGCCCCGCGACCGGCACTGAAGCTTTCTTT. Translating it yields CASSPATGTEAFF.